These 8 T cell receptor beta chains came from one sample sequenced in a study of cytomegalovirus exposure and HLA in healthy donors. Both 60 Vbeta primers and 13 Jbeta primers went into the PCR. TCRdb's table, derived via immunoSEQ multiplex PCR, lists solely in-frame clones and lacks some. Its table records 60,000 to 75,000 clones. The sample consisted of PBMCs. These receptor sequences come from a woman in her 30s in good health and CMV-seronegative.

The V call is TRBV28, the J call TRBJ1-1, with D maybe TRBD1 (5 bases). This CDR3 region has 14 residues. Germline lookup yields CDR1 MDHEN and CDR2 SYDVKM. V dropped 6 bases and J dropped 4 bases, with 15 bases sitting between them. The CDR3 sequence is CASRSGGGTTEAFF. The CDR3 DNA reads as TGTGCCAGCAGATCCGGGGGGGGGACCACTGAAGCTTTCTTT.

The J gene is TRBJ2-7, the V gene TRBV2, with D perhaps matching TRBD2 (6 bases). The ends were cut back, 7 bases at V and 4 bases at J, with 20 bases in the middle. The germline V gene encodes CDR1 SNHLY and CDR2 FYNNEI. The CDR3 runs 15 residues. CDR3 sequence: CASKLQLAERYEQYF. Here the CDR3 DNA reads TGTGCCAGCAAATTGCAACTAGCAGAAAGGTACGAGCAGTACTTC.

As DNA, the CDR3 is TGTGCCAGCAGACTAGCGACCTGGGAGACCCAGTACTTC. Translating it yields CASRLATWETQYF. The rearrangement links TRBV6-5 to TRBJ2-5; TRBD2 aligns across 7 bases. Unmatched junction bases numbered 6, after V lost 6 bases and J lost 5 bases. Germline V gene lookup returns CDR1 MNHEY and CDR2 SVGAGI. This CDR3 is built from 13 residues.

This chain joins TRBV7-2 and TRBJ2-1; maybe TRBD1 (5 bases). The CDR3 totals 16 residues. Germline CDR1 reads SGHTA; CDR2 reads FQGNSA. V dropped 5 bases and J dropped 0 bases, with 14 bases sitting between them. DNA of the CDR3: TGTGCCAGCAGCCCCAGGGCGGAGAGCTCCTACAATGAGCAGTTCTTC. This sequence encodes CASSPRAESSYNEQFF.

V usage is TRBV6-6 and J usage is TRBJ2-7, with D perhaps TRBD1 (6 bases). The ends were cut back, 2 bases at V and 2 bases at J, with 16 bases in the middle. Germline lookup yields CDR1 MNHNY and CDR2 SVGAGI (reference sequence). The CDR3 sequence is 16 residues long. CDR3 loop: CASSYDRTVQTYEQYF. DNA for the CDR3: TGTGCCAGCAGTTACGATCGGACAGTTCAGACCTACGAGCAGTACTTC.

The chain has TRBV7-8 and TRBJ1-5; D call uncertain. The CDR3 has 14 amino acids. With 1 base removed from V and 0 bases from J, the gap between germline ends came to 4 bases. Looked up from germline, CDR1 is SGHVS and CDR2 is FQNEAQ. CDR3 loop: CASSLGDSNQPQHF. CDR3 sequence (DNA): TGTGCCAGCAGCTTAGGCGATAGCAATCAGCCCCAGCATTTT.

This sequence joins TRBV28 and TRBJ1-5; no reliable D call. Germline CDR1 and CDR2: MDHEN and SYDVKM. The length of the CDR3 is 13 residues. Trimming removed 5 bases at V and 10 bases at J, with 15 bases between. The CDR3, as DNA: TGTGCCAGCAGTGCCGCTGATCAGAATCCCCAGCATTTT. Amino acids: CASSAADQNPQHF.

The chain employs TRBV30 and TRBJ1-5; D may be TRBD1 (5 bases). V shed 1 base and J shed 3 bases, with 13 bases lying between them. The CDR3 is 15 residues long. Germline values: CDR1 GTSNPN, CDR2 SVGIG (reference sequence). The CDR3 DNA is TGTGCCTGGAGTGGGTTGGGGGGTTACAATCAGCCCCAGCATTTT. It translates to CAWSGLGGYNQPQHF.